Following are 32 T cell receptor beta chains from one sample sequenced in a study of radiotherapy plus CTLA-4 blockade in lung cancer. Assay: immunoSEQ multiplex PCR; the TCRdb copy retains only in-frame clones and omits some. The data show more than 35,000 clones, around 85% seen once. The starting material was peripheral blood, obtained from a patient treated with radiotherapy plus ipilimumab. These receptor sequences come from a human donor with non-small cell lung cancer who had stable disease on radiotherapy plus ipilimumab.

The rearrangement joins TRBV11-2 to TRBJ2-7; 7 bases fit TRBD2. Unmatched junction bases numbered 10, after V lost 5 bases and J lost 3 bases. CDR1 SGHAT and CDR2 FQNNGV come from the germline V gene. The length of the CDR3 is 15 residues. The CDR3 here is CASSETWGEGYEQYF. CDR3 nucleotide sequence: TGTGCCAGCAGCGAAACGTGGGGGGAGGGCTACGAGCAGTACTTC.

The count of this clone is one. The chain has TRBV28 and TRBJ1-1; TRBD1 might be the D (6 bases). Germline assignment: CDR1 MDHEN and CDR2 SYDVKM. The V end was cut by 9 bases, the J end by 9 bases, with 20 bases between. The CDR3 is 13 amino acids. The CDR3 nucleotides read TGTGCCAGTACTGCCGGGGGGCTGGACCAAGCTTTCTTT. This sequence encodes CASTAGGLDQAFF.

The chain joins TRBV27 to TRBJ2-2, with 8 bases lining up with TRBD2. Germline loops: CDR1 MNHEY, CDR2 SMNVEV (reference sequence). This CDR3 is 16 amino acids long. The J segment lost 14 bases and the V segment lost 8 bases, leaving 22 bases of the junction unmatched. CDR3 in amino acids: CASGSPGAGGGDGLFF. The CDR3 DNA is TGTGCCAGCGGGTCCCCCGGGGCGGGGGGCGGAGATGGACTGTTTTTT.

This clone is a singleton in its sample. The chain combines TRBV11-1 with TRBJ2-2, with D possibly TRBD2 on 5 matching bases. There are 15 residues in the CDR3. Germline values: CDR1 SGHAT, CDR2 FQDESV (reference sequence). V shed 4 bases and J shed 2 bases, with 11 bases lying between them. The CDR3 bases are TGTGCCAGCAGCTCCACTAGATCAAACACCGGGGAGCTGTTTTTT. Residues: CASSSTRSNTGELFF.

The chain uses TRBV5-4 and TRBJ1-4; TRBD1 might be the D (5 bases). Per germline, CDR1 SGHNT and CDR2 YYREEE (reference sequence). This CDR3 spans 16 amino acids. V lost 4 bases to trimming and J lost 6 bases, with 19 bases between them. CDR3 sequence (DNA): TGTGCCAGCAGCAGGGGTTCAGGGAGGCGAGATGAAAAACTGTTTTTT. Its translation: CASSRGSGRRDEKLFF.

The chain carries TRBV28 and TRBJ2-7; perhaps TRBD1 as D (6 bases). The V end lost 2 bases, the J end lost 2 bases, and 13 bases lay between the germline ends. The CDR3 extends over 15 amino acids. CDR1 and CDR2 (germline): MDHEN, SYDVKM. The CDR3 is CASSLEMGHPYEQYF. The CDR3 DNA sequence: TGTGCCAGCAGTTTAGAAATGGGACACCCCTACGAGCAGTACTTC.

This clone was seen only once. The chain carries TRBV7-6 and TRBJ2-2; the D gene is possibly TRBD2 (6 bases). CDR3 length: 16 residues. V lost 2 bases and J lost 1, with 11 bases in between. Germline-derived CDR1 and CDR2 are SGHVS and FNYEAQ. The CDR3 here is CASSLPAGRNTGELFF. The CDR3 DNA is TGTGCCAGCAGCTTACCGGCGGGACGGAACACCGGGGAGCTGTTTTTT.

V is TRBV19 and J is TRBJ2-5, with D perhaps TRBD2 (6 bases). This CDR3 has 15 amino acids. Germline V gives CDR1 LNHDA, CDR2 SQIVND (reference sequence). The V end was cut by 5 bases, the J end by 5 bases, with 18 bases between. The CDR3 sequence is CASSSGDGRDETQYF. Here the CDR3 DNA reads TGTGCCAGTAGTTCGGGGGACGGTCGAGATGAGACCCAGTACTTC.

The chain joins TRBV29-1 to TRBJ1-6; maybe TRBD1 (5 bases). The V and J ends lost 7 bases and 12 bases respectively, with 13 bases between them. The length of the CDR3 is 11 residues. Germline CDR1 SQVTM, CDR2 ANQGSEA. The CDR3 sequence is CSGGEGGPLHF. CDR3 sequence (DNA): TGCAGCGGGGGGGAAGGCGGACCCCTCCACTTT.

The rearrangement uses TRBV9 and TRBJ2-1; TRBD2 aligns across 15 bases. The J segment lost 6 bases and the V segment lost 6 bases, leaving 13 bases of the junction unmatched. CDR3 length: 18 residues. CDR1 SGDLS and CDR2 YYNGEE come from the germline V gene. This CDR3 reads CASIHSGGGLAGGNEQFF. The CDR3 DNA reads as TGTGCCAGCATCCACTCAGGGGGGGGACTAGCGGGAGGCAATGAGCAGTTCTTC.

The chain links TRBV19 to TRBJ1-2; D is unresolved. Between the trimmed V and J ends, which lost 5 bases and 2 bases, there was a span of 15 bases. The V gene's germline CDR1 is LNHDA and CDR2 SQIVND (reference sequence). The CDR3 contains 15 residues. This chain's CDR3 is CASSRGAEINYGYTF. In DNA, the CDR3 is TGTGCCAGTAGTCGGGGAGCTGAGATCAACTATGGCTACACCTTC.

The chain uses TRBV9 and TRBJ2-5; a weak D match, TRBD2 (5 bases). CDR3 length: 14 residues. Germline assignment: CDR1 SGDLS and CDR2 YYNGEE. The V end was cut by 2 bases, the J end by 1 base, with 9 bases between. CDR3: CASSVNGGQETQYF. The CDR3 coding sequence is TGTGCCAGCAGCGTTAACGGAGGCCAAGAGACCCAGTACTTC.

The rearrangement links TRBV7-2 to TRBJ2-7; TRBD2 might be the D (6 bases). Trimming cost V 0 bases and J 6 bases, with 15 bases left between them. CDR3 length: 15 residues. The germline V gene has CDR1 SGHTA and CDR2 FQGNSA. The CDR3 DNA sequence: TGTGCCAGCAGCTTAGCGTTGAGACTAGTAGGCGAGCAGTACTTC. This gives the protein CASSLALRLVGEQYF.

The V call is TRBV5-1, the J call TRBJ2-5, with TRBD1 matching 12 bases. Germline V CDR1 and CDR2: SGHRS, YFSETQ. This CDR3 region has 17 residues. Trimming cost V 2 bases and J 5 bases; bases outside gene matches: 10. Here the CDR3 DNA reads TGCGCCAGCAGCTTTTTTGGGACAGGGGGCGCCTTGGAGACCCAGTACTTC. This sequence encodes CASSFFGTGGALETQYF.

The chain employs TRBV6-1 and TRBJ1-5, with 7 bases that match TRBD1. Germline-derived CDR1 and CDR2 are MNHNS and SASEGT. The CDR3 is 12 amino acids. V shed 6 bases, J shed 14 bases, and the junction held 10 bases outside the gene matches. Written as DNA, the CDR3 is TGTGCCAGCAGCCAAGGGGACAGTTCAAAGCATTTT. Translated: CASSQGDSSKHF.

The genes are TRBV19 and TRBJ2-6; D gene ambiguous. Trimming removed 6 bases at V and 4 bases at J, with 13 bases between. The germline gives CDR1 LNHDA, CDR2 SQIVND (reference sequence). CDR3 length equals 15 residues. The CDR3 sequence: CASRTIAVGANVLTF. CDR3 nucleotide sequence: TGTGCCAGTAGAACAATAGCTGTAGGGGCCAACGTCCTGACTTTC. The full variable domain, its missing parts supplied by reference TRBV19 and TRBJ2-6, is DGGITQSPKYLFRKEGQNVTLSCEQNLNHDAMYWYRQDPGQGLRLIYYSQIVNDFQKGDIAEGYSVSREKKESFPLTVTSAQKNPTAFYLCASRTIAVGANVLTFGAGSRLTVL.

The chain carries TRBV5-1 and TRBJ2-1; 10 positions agree with TRBD1. The CDR3 is made up of 15 amino acids. CDR1 is SGHRS and CDR2 is YFSETQ in the germline V gene. V trimming: 0 bases; J trimming: 13 bases; junction bases outside the gene matches: 10. The CDR3 bases are TGCGCCAGCAGCTTGGATGGACAGGGGGATCGGGTTCAGTTCTTC. Its protein product is CASSLDGQGDRVQFF.

The CDR3 coding sequence is TGTGCCAGCAGGGACAGGACAACTAATGAAAAACTGTTTTTT. Translated, it gives CASRDRTTNEKLFF. The rearrangement joins TRBV28 to TRBJ1-4; 7 bases map to TRBD1. The CDR3 sequence is 14 residues long. V trimming: 6 bases; J trimming: 0 bases; junction bases outside the gene matches: 1. Looked up from germline, CDR1 is MDHEN and CDR2 is SYDVKM.

This clone was observed a few times. CDR3 loop: CASSEASGNTDTQYF. The CDR3 coding sequence is TGTGCCAGCAGTGAGGCTAGCGGGAACACAGATACGCAGTATTTT. The chain joins TRBV6-4 to TRBJ2-3; TRBD2 aligns across 9 bases. Trimming removed 3 bases from V and 2 bases from J; junction bases left unmatched: 3. Germline loops: CDR1 MRHNA, CDR2 SNTAGT. CDR3 length: 15 residues.

This clone was seen only once. This chain uses TRBV4-1 with TRBJ1-4; D perhaps matches TRBD1 (6 bases). The V and J ends lost 5 bases and 0 bases respectively, with 19 bases between them. Germline values: CDR1 MGHRA, CDR2 YSYEKL. CDR3 length equals 18 residues. CDR3 protein: CASSLSPQHRATNEKLFF. The CDR3 DNA sequence: TGCGCCAGCAGCTTATCCCCCCAACACAGGGCAACTAATGAAAAACTGTTTTTT.

CDR3 protein: CASSPGGHNYEQYF. CDR3 DNA sequence: TGTGCCAGCAGCCCAGGAGGCCACAACTACGAGCAGTACTTC. The J gene is TRBJ2-7, the V gene TRBV27; a weak D match, TRBD2 (5 bases). Germline V lookup: CDR1 MNHEY, CDR2 SMNVEV (reference sequence). V was trimmed by 6 bases and J by 3 bases, leaving 15 bases between them. This CDR3 comprises 14 residues.

The V and J genes are TRBV7-2 and TRBJ2-5; TRBD2 matches at 12 bases. V was clipped by 5 bases and J by 1 base; unmatched bases: 2. CDR3 length equals 15 residues. Germline-derived CDR1 and CDR2 are SGHTA and FQGNSA. This CDR3 is CASSGTSGPQETQYF. Written as DNA, the CDR3 is TGTGCCAGCAGCGGGACTAGCGGGCCCCAAGAGACCCAGTACTTC.

As concerns this clone: At one boundary the junction diverges from the germline segment, which might be a read error. This chain uses TRBV11-2 with TRBJ2-3; 8 bases align to TRBD2. The CDR3 length is 13 residues. Germline CDR1 is SGHAT and CDR2 is FQNNGV. This CDR3 is CASGLGIIAGQYF. CDR3 coding DNA: TGTGCCAGCGGCTTAGGTATAATAGCGGGACAGTATTTT. Supplemented by reference TRBV11-2 and TRBJ2-3, the full variable domain reads EAGVAQSPRYKIIEKRQSVAFWCNPISGHATLYWYQQILGQGPKLLIQFQNNGVVDDSQLPKDRFSAERLKGVDSTLKIQPAKLEDSAVYLCASGLGIIAGQYFGPGTRLTVL.

This clone was detected only once. The CDR3 DNA reads TGTGCCAGCTCACCTTCAGGGATCCAAGAGACCCAGTACTTC. It specifies CASSPSGIQETQYF. The chain links TRBV18 to TRBJ2-5, with TRBD1 as a possible D gene (5 bases). The germline gives CDR1 KGHSH, CDR2 LQKENI. This CDR3 contains 14 residues. With 3 bases removed from V and 1 base from J, the gap between germline ends came to 9 bases.

The chain carries TRBV2 and TRBJ2-5, with TRBD1 matching 10 bases. V was clipped by 8 bases and J by 5 bases; unmatched bases: 5. The CDR3 has 13 amino acids. Germline V gene data show CDR1 as SNHLY and CDR2 as FYNNEI. CDR3 region: CASDGQGGETQYF. For the CDR3, the DNA is TGTGCCAGCGATGGACAGGGGGGGGAGACCCAGTACTTC.

The chain links TRBV10-3 to TRBJ2-3; TRBD1 is a possible D gene (6 bases). The CDR3 consists of 18 residues. Germline V gives CDR1 ENHRY, CDR2 SYGVKD. V lost 0 bases, J lost 5 bases, and 21 bases lay in between. CDR3 residues: CAISESNGQGPVQDTQYF. The CDR3 coding sequence is TGTGCCATCAGTGAGTCGAATGGGCAGGGGCCCGTACAAGATACGCAGTATTTT.

This clone was seen more than once but under ten times. CDR3 sequence: CASSLYGGRMNTEAFF. CDR3 in DNA: TGTGCCAGCAGCTTGTACGGGGGGCGAATGAACACTGAAGCTTTCTTT. V and J are TRBV5-6 and TRBJ1-1; D may be TRBD1 (6 bases). V was trimmed by 1 base and J by 0 bases, leaving 13 bases between them. The CDR3 loop spans 16 amino acids. Germline CDR1 and CDR2: SGHDT and YYEEEE.

The chain carries TRBV6-1 and TRBJ1-2; tentative D call: TRBD1 (6 bases). Germline lookup yields CDR1 MNHNS and CDR2 SASEGT. V lost 7 bases and J 6 bases, leaving 15 bases between the germline ends. This CDR3 is built from 13 residues. The CDR3 here is CASNGDRLDGYTF. The CDR3 region has the DNA TGTGCCAGCAACGGAGACAGGCTGGATGGCTACACCTTC.

This chain connects TRBV19 to TRBJ1-2; D uncertain. Per the germline V gene, CDR1 is LNHDA and CDR2 is SQIVND (reference sequence). The length of the CDR3 is 15 residues. V shed 1 base and J shed 0 bases, with 9 bases lying between them. CDR3 region: CASSIGGNSNYGYTF. CDR3 DNA: TGTGCCAGTAGTATAGGAGGAAACTCTAACTATGGCTACACCTTC.

J is TRBJ1-1 and V is TRBV11-2; maybe TRBD1 (6 bases). The germline V gene encodes CDR1 SGHAT and CDR2 FQNNGV. The CDR3 is made up of 14 amino acids. V gave up 7 bases and J gave up 3 bases, with 15 bases separating them. The CDR3: CASTKDRLYTEAFF. For the CDR3, the DNA is TGTGCCAGCACCAAGGACAGACTATACACTGAAGCTTTCTTT.

The chain combines TRBV30 with TRBJ1-4; 8 bases map to TRBD1. In germline, CDR1 is GTSNPN, CDR2 SVGIG (reference sequence). The CDR3 has 16 residues. Trimming took 3 bases from V and 7 from J; bases not matched to a gene: 13. The DNA for the CDR3 is TGTGCCTGGAGCTCCGTAGTGGGACAGGCCCGTGAAAAACTGTTTTTT. Translation gives CAWSSVVGQAREKLFF.

The chain has TRBV7-2 and TRBJ2-3, with 7 bases fitting TRBD2. Germline lookup yields CDR1 SGHTA and CDR2 FQGNSA. The CDR3 has 13 amino acids. V shed 1 base and J 9 bases; nucleotides not matched to a gene: 4. The CDR3 DNA sequence: TGTGCCAGCAGCTTAGGCAGGGAGGGAACGCAGTATTTT. Its translation is CASSLGREGTQYF. The full variable domain, with the rest looked up from reference TRBV7-2 and TRBJ2-3, is GAGVSQSPSNKVTEKGKDVELRCDPISGHTALYWYRQSLGQGLEFLIYFQGNSAPDKSGLPSDRFSAERTGGSVSTLTIQRTQQEDSAVYLCASSLGREGTQYFGPGTRLTVL.